This T cell receptor beta chain came from a study of blood T cell repertoires in COVID-19. V lost 7 bases and J lost 3, with 16 bases in between. There are 15 residues in the CDR3. Germline assignment: CDR1 SGHRS and CDR2 YFSETQ. Clones were read by immunoSEQ multiplex PCR, and TCRdb kept only the in-frame ones, dropping some. The table records about 98,000 clones, 65% to 85% of them present only once. This rearrangement joins TRBV5-1 to TRBJ1-4; D is unclear. This TCR was recovered from a woman older than 75 with acute or convalescent COVID-19. Sequencing was carried out using peripheral blood. The CDR3 is CASATNGQSNEKLFF. The CDR3 DNA sequence: TGCGCCAGCGCCACCAATGGGCAATCTAATGAAAAACTGTTTTTT.